The 23 T cell receptor beta chains below all came from one sample that was sequenced in a study of blood T cell repertoires in COVID-19. TCRdb's copy holds only in-frame clones and misses some; the assay was immunoSEQ multiplex PCR. The sample records about 220,000 clones, around 88% being singletons. Sequenced sample: peripheral blood. These receptor sequences come from a woman aged 45-60 years with acute or convalescent COVID-19.

The J gene is TRBJ1-1, the V gene TRBV2; 7 positions agree with TRBD1. Germline V gives CDR1 SNHLY, CDR2 FYNNEI. The CDR3 loop spans 13 amino acids. Trimming cost V 6 bases and J 3 bases; bases outside gene matches: 4. CDR3 nucleotides: TGTGCCAGCAGAGGGGACAGCTACACTGAAGCTTTCTTT. Residues: CASRGDSYTEAFF.

This sequence joins TRBV9 and TRBJ2-1; 8 bases line up with TRBD1. CDR3 length: 14 amino acids. Per the germline V gene, CDR1 is SGDLS and CDR2 is YYNGEE. With V trimmed by 0 bases and J by 7 bases, 3 bases remained unmatched. The CDR3 coding sequence is TGTGCCAGCAGCGTAGTCGACAGGGGAAATGAGCAGTTCTTC. Amino acids: CASSVVDRGNEQFF.

The J gene is TRBJ2-3, the V gene TRBV6-1, with D perhaps TRBD1 (5 bases). CDR3 length equals 19 residues. V was cut by 3 bases and J by 0 bases, with 22 bases left in between. CDR1 and CDR2 (germline): MNHNS, SASEGT. As DNA, the CDR3 is TGTGCCAGCAGTGAGCGTGTGTGGTTGCCAGGGTCTAGCACAGATACGCAGTATTTT. Amino acid sequence: CASSERVWLPGSSTDTQYF.

The rearrangement links TRBV3-1 (or the pseudogene TRBV3-2) to TRBJ1-1; D is unresolved. Deletions cut 2 bases from V and 2 bases from J, with 9 bases between. The V gene's germline CDR1 is LGHDT and CDR2 YNNKEL (reference sequence). The CDR3 is 14 residues long. In nucleotides, the CDR3 is TGTGCCAGCAGCCAATCAGGCGAAAACACTGAAGCTTTCTTT. Translated, it gives CASSQSGENTEAFF.

The rearrangement joins TRBV28 to TRBJ1-2, with TRBD1 matching 7 bases. The CDR3 is made up of 17 amino acids. Looked up from germline, CDR1 is MDHEN and CDR2 is SYDVKM. Trimming removed 6 bases from V and 0 bases from J; junction bases left unmatched: 13. CDR3 bases: TGTGCCAGCAGCGGACGGGACAGTTTTACAGCTAACTATGGCTACACCTTC. It encodes CASSGRDSFTANYGYTF.

The chain carries TRBV24-1 and TRBJ2-1; tentative D call: TRBD2 (6 bases). Trimming removed 5 bases from V and 0 bases from J, with 7 bases in between. Germline lookup yields CDR1 KGHDR and CDR2 SFDVKD. This CDR3 is built from 14 residues. The chain's CDR3 is CATSGGGSYNEQFF. Here the CDR3 DNA reads TGTGCCACCAGTGGGGGAGGCTCCTACAATGAGCAGTTCTTC.

The genes are TRBV5-6 and TRBJ1-3, with 7 positions matching TRBD1. The CDR3 has 15 amino acids. Germline values: CDR1 SGHDT, CDR2 YYEEEE. V lost 0 bases and J lost 7; bases outside the gene matches: 7. The CDR3: CASSLGGGDLNTIYF. The CDR3, as DNA: TGTGCCAGCAGCTTGGGAGGGGGCGATCTGAACACCATATATTTT.

This sequence joins TRBV6-6 and TRBJ2-7, with 9 nucleotides matching TRBD1. CDR3 length equals 14 residues. CDR1 MNHNY and CDR2 SVGAGI come from the germline V gene (reference sequence). V was clipped by 6 bases and J by 3 bases; unmatched bases: 6. The CDR3 sequence: CASRESGQGYEQYF. The CDR3 bases are TGTGCCAGCAGGGAGTCGGGACAGGGCTACGAGCAGTACTTC.

The chain joins TRBV9 to TRBJ2-2; TRBD1 is a possible D gene (5 bases). Germline assignment: CDR1 SGDLS and CDR2 YYNGEE. This CDR3 contains 12 residues. The V end was cut by 4 bases, the J end by 7 bases, with 8 bases between. In DNA, the CDR3 is TGTGCCAGCAGCTCGACAGTCGGGGAGCTGTTTTTT. This encodes CASSSTVGELFF.

This chain connects TRBV2 to TRBJ1-3, with 9 bases aligning to TRBD1. V shed 2 bases, J shed 7 bases, and the junction held 15 bases outside the gene matches. Germline loops: CDR1 SNHLY, CDR2 FYNNEI. The CDR3 has 18 amino acids. The DNA of the CDR3 is TGTGCCAGCAGTGAATTCGGGACAGGGAGTTGGGGCCTGAACACCATATATTTT. The encoded protein is CASSEFGTGSWGLNTIYF.

The rearrangement uses TRBV27 and TRBJ2-3; D gene ambiguous. With 5 bases removed from V and 2 bases from J, the gap between germline ends came to 17 bases. Germline V lookup: CDR1 MNHEY, CDR2 SMNVEV (reference sequence). The CDR3 runs to 16 residues. CDR3 sequence reads: CASSTRRSTLTDTQYF. Here the CDR3 DNA reads TGTGCCAGCAGTACCCGACGGAGTACCCTCACAGATACGCAGTATTTT.

The V call is TRBV3-1 (or the pseudogene TRBV3-2), the J call TRBJ2-1; 7 nucleotides align to TRBD2. This CDR3 has 16 residues. Per the germline V gene, CDR1 is LGHDT and CDR2 is YNNKEL (reference sequence). J gave up 4 bases and V 4 bases, and 10 bases lay outside the gene matches. The CDR3 DNA is TGTGCCAGCAGCCTCGAGGGTAGCGGGCTTTACAATGAGCAGTTCTTC. Protein sequence: CASSLEGSGLYNEQFF.

The CDR3 DNA sequence: TGTGCCAGCAGTGATCCTAGCGGGAGGACTGACAATGAGCAGTTCTTC. Translating gives CASSDPSGRTDNEQFF. V gene TRBV2 combines with J gene TRBJ2-1, with 11 bases identical to TRBD2. The V and J ends lost 3 bases and 5 bases, in that order; junction bases with no gene match: 6. CDR3 size: 16 residues. Per germline, CDR1 SNHLY and CDR2 FYNNEI.

V usage is TRBV28 and J usage is TRBJ1-1, with a weak D call TRBD1 (5 bases). The germline V and J ends were trimmed by 3 bases and 5 bases, with 13 bases remaining between them. The CDR3 has 14 amino acids. The germline gives CDR1 MDHEN, CDR2 SYDVKM. Written as DNA, the CDR3 is TGTGCCAGCAGTTTTTCAAGGGGAAGGACTGAAGCTTTCTTT. It encodes CASSFSRGRTEAFF.

This clone was counted once. The chain joins TRBV11-3 to TRBJ2-1, with 8 bases fitting TRBD1. This CDR3 has 13 residues. The trim removed 4 bases at V and 9 bases at J, leaving 5 bases unmatched. In germline, CDR1 is SGHNT, CDR2 YENEEA. The CDR3 bases are TGTGCCAGCAGCTATCGACAGGGGAGTGAGCAGTTCTTC. This gives the protein CASSYRQGSEQFF. Using reference TRBV11-3 and TRBJ2-1 for the parts outside the CDR3, the full variable domain is EAGVVQSPRYKIIEKKQPVAFWCNPISGHNTLYWYLQNLGQGPELLIRYENEEAVDDSQLPKDRFSAERLKGVDSTLKIQPAELGDSAVYLCASSYRQGSEQFFGPGTRLTVL.

V usage is TRBV29-1 and J usage is TRBJ2-7; 9 bases are a match to TRBD1. CDR1 is SQVTM and CDR2 is ANQGSEA in the germline V gene. Trimming took 5 bases from V and 3 from J; bases not matched to a gene: 8. The CDR3 runs to 14 residues. The CDR3 DNA follows: TGCAGCGTTAGCCGGGACAGGGACATCTACGAGCAGTACTTC. Protein product: CSVSRDRDIYEQYF.

V usage is TRBV29-1 and J usage is TRBJ2-7; the match to TRBD1 covers 7 bases. The germline gives CDR1 SQVTM, CDR2 ANQGSEA. This CDR3 contains 12 residues. Germline trimming cut 4 bases from V and 2 bases from J; bases unmatched to any gene: 2. This CDR3 is CSVAGGTYEQYF. The CDR3, as DNA: TGCAGCGTTGCAGGGGGTACCTACGAGCAGTACTTC.

This chain joins TRBV24-1 and TRBJ2-2; 10 bases fit TRBD2. This CDR3 is 16 amino acids long. CDR1 and CDR2 from the germline V gene are KGHDR and SFDVKD. V dropped 3 bases and J dropped 7; count of bases not matched to a gene: 7. Here the CDR3 reads CATSDSGRARGGELFF. The CDR3 bases are TGTGCCACCAGTGATAGCGGGAGGGCCCGAGGCGGGGAGCTGTTTTTT.

This clone is a singleton in its sample. The rearrangement joins TRBV18 to TRBJ1-2; 9 bases match TRBD1. The length of the CDR3 is 13 residues. V dropped 3 bases and J dropped 12; count of bases not matched to a gene: 8. Germline CDR1 and CDR2: KGHSH and LQKENI. CDR3 loop: CASSPEQGAPDTF. The CDR3 DNA sequence: TGTGCCAGCTCACCGGAACAGGGGGCCCCAGACACCTTC.

The rearrangement links TRBV5-6 to TRBJ1-6, with D tentatively TRBD1 (5 bases). The CDR3 sequence is 14 residues long. Trimming shortened V by 7 bases and J by 7 bases, and 15 bases separated the two germline ends. CDR1 SGHDT and CDR2 YYEEEE come from the germline V gene. The CDR3 loop reads CASSSGGSNSPLHF. CDR3 nucleotide sequence: TGTGCCAGCTCCTCCGGGGGGTCAAATTCACCCCTCCACTTT. The full variable domain, in which reference TRBV5-6 and TRBJ1-6 provide the parts outside the CDR3, is DAGVTQSPTHLIKTRGQQVTLRCSPKSGHDTVSWYQQALGQGPQFIFQYYEEEERQRGNFPDRFSGHQFPNYSSELNVNALLLGDSALYLCASSSGGSNSPLHFGNGTRLTVT.

The chain recombines TRBV7-2 with TRBJ2-7, with 8 nucleotides matching TRBD1. The CDR3 consists of 14 residues. With 5 bases clipped from V and 6 bases from J, the junction kept 9 bases outside the gene matches. CDR1 and CDR2 from the germline V gene are SGHTA and FQGNSA. CDR3 region: CASSTQTGASEQYF. Here the CDR3 DNA reads TGTGCCAGCAGCACCCAGACAGGGGCAAGCGAGCAGTACTTC.

This clone was observed a handful of times. The genes are TRBV18 and TRBJ2-2, with a possible D match to TRBD1 (6 bases). V lost 4 bases and J 4 bases, leaving 13 bases between the germline ends. There are 15 residues in the CDR3. The germline V gene has CDR1 KGHSH and CDR2 LQKENI. The CDR3 loop reads CASSLGGQRTGELFF. The DNA for the CDR3 is TGTGCCAGCTCACTCGGAGGACAGCGCACCGGGGAGCTGTTTTTT. Filled out from reference TRBV18 and TRBJ2-2, the complete variable domain reads NAGVMQNPRHLVRRRGQEARLRCSPMKGHSHVYWYRQLPEEGLKFMVYLQKENIIDESGMPKERFSAEFPKEGPSILRIQQVVRGDSAAYFCASSLGGQRTGELFFGEGSRLTVL.

The chain employs TRBV7-9 and TRBJ2-5; 9 bases line up with TRBD2. V was pared by 1 base and J by 2 bases, with 8 bases of the junction left unmatched. The V gene's germline CDR1 is SEHNR and CDR2 FQNEAQ (reference sequence). CDR3 length: 17 amino acids. DNA for the CDR3: TGTGCCAGCAGCTTAGGGCAGCTAGCGGGAACTCAAGAGACCCAGTACTTC. Translating gives CASSLGQLAGTQETQYF.